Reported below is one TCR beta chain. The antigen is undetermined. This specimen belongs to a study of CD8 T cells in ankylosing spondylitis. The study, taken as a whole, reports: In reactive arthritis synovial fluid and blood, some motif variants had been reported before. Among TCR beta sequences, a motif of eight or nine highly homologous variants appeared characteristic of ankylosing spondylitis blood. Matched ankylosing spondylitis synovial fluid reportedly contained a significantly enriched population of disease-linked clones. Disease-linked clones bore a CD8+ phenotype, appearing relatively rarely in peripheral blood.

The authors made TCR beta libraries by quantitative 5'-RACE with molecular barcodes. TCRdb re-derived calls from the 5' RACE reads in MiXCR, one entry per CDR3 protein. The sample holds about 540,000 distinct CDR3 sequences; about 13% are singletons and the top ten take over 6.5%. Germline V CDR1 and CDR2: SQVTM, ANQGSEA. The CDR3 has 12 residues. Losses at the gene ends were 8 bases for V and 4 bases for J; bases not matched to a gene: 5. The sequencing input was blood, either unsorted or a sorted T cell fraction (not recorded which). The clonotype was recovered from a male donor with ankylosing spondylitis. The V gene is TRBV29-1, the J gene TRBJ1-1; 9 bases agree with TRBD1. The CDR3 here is CSLMTGGTEAFF. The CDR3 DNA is TGCAGCCTCATGACAGGGGGCACTGAAGCTTTCTTT.